This T cell receptor beta chain was profiled in a study of shared clonotypes between healthy human individuals. Looked up from germline, CDR1 is MGHRA and CDR2 is YSYEKL. The CDR3 has 16 amino acids. The V gene lost 4 bases and the J gene lost 0 bases, with 13 bases spanning the gap. Data came from immunoSEQ multiplex PCR; TCRdb stores just in-frame clones and leaves some out. Seen here are approximately 590,000 clones, around 95% observed once, and the top ten hold roughly 0.1%. Naivety among CD8 cells was defined by CD45RO negativity and positive CCR7 selection, thereby excluding terminally differentiated effector memory CD45RA+ cells. Participating donors were healthy, HIV-negative adults free of recent acute infections or vaccinations.

Sequenced input: naive CD8+ T cells sorted from blood. The genes are TRBV4-1 and TRBJ1-5; D remains ambiguous. The clonotype comes from a woman aged 30 to 39 in good health. In DNA, the CDR3 is TGCGCCAGCAGCCCCGGCAGCGGATATAGCAATCAGCCCCAGCATTTT. This codes for CASSPGSGYSNQPQHF.